One T cell receptor (beta chain) is described in this entry. The antigen remains unidentified. V was trimmed by 3 bases and J by 6 bases, leaving 14 bases between them. This CDR3 spans 15 amino acids. Germline assignment: CDR1 LNHDA and CDR2 SQIVND (reference sequence). The data originate from a study of cytomegalovirus exposure and HLA in healthy donors. General study findings and limits: The later analysis indicated that the majority of CMV-associated TCR beta chains appeared HLA-restricted.

PCR was performed using 60 Vbeta and 13 Jbeta primers. Some clones are missing from TCRdb's copy, which holds only in-frame ones; the method was immunoSEQ multiplex PCR. This table lists roughly 120,000 clones. The V call is TRBV19, the J call TRBJ1-4, with D tentatively TRBD1 (6 bases). The sample comprised PBMCs. This TCR was sampled from a man younger than 35 in good health and CMV-seronegative. In DNA, the CDR3 is TGTGCCAGTAGTATTGTTGGGACACGGGATGAAAAACTGTTTTTT. Protein: CASSIVGTRDEKLFF.